This is a list of T cell receptor beta chains from one sample in a study of response to subunit inactivated influenza vaccine. Using its own MiXCR run on the RT-PCR reads, TCRdb lists one record per CDR3 protein. The sample records almost 600,000 distinct CDR3 sequences, about 14% being singletons. The specimen was PBMCs from blood, collected 12 days after vaccination. The receptors here all came from a man aged 50 to 59 who received an inactivated influenza vaccine. Both conserved end residues are part of each CDR3. The D gene is left open where the match is weak. A clone size is listed for some rows: how often the clone was seen (once, few, many), or a class if it is expanded.

clone_size j_call d_call v_call cdr3_nt cdr3_aa
. TRBJ2-3 . TRBV18 TGTGCCAGCTCACCAGGGATTTCCGCAGATACGCAGTATTTT CASSPGISADTQYF
. TRBJ2-5 TRBD1 TRBV11-1 TGTGCCAGCAGCCCCGGACAGGGGATCCAAGAGACCCAGTACTTC CASSPGQGIQETQYF
few TRBJ2-6 . TRBV18 TGTGCCAGCTCACCGAGTACTGGGGCCAACGTCCTGACTTTC CASSPSTGANVLTF
few TRBJ1-2 TRBD1 TRBV27 TGTGCCAGCAGGACAGGGGGAGGAGGCTACACCTTC CASRTGGGGYTF
. TRBJ1-3 . TRBV7-6 TGTGCCAGCAGCTTAGACGGGGGCTACTCTGGAAACACCATATATTTT CASSLDGGYSGNTIYF
few TRBJ2-2 TRBD2 TRBV7-6 TGTGCCAGCAGCCTATATAGCGGGATTAACACCGGGGAGCTGTTTTTT CASSLYSGINTGELFF
few TRBJ2-3 . TRBV29-1 TGCAGCGTTGGTAGGTCGGGCACAGATACGCAGTATTTT CSVGRSGTDTQYF
. TRBJ2-1 . TRBV18 TGTGCCAGCTCAAACGGGATCTCCTACAATGAGCAGTTCTTC CASSNGISYNEQFF
. TRBJ2-3 . TRBV5-4 TGTGCCAGCAGCAACAAGAAGGATACGCAGTATTTT CASSNKKDTQYF
. TRBJ2-1 . TRBV27 TGTGCCAGCAGTTTATCCGTCGGGGGTGTCAATGAGCAGTTCTTC CASSLSVGGVNEQFF
few TRBJ2-1 TRBD2 TRBV6-2/TRBV6-3 TGTGCCAGCTTAAGAGTAGCGGGAGGAGGATCCTACAATGAGCAGTTCTTC CASLRVAGGGSYNEQFF
. TRBJ2-7 TRBD2 TRBV7-2 TGTGCCAGCAGCTCGACTAGCGGGAGAGGGGACGAGCAGTACTTC CASSSTSGRGDEQYF
. TRBJ2-5 . TRBV4-1 TGCGCCAGCAGCCAATCGTTTGGTGAGACCCAGTACTTC CASSQSFGETQYF
few TRBJ2-1 TRBD2 TRBV20-1 TGCAGTGCTAGTGAGGCTAGCGGCTGGTACAATGAGCAGTTCTTC CSASEASGWYNEQFF
. TRBJ2-7 TRBD1 TRBV12-3/TRBV12-4 TGTGCCAGCGCCAGGGGAGGACAGGGCCATTCTTCCTACGAGCAGTACTTC CASARGGQGHSSYEQYF
few TRBJ2-3 TRBD2 TRBV4-3 TGCGCCAGCAGCCGCAGGGGGGGACTAGCGGGGGCAGATACGCAGTATTTT CASSRRGGLAGADTQYF
. TRBJ2-7 TRBD1 TRBV6-2/TRBV6-3 TGTGCCAGCAGGAGGCTGGGACAGGGGGTTTACGAGCAGTACTTC CASRRLGQGVYEQYF
. TRBJ1-3 . TRBV7-2 TGTGCCAGCAGCTTAAGGGCCGCGGAAGGTGGAAACACCATATATTTT CASSLRAAEGGNTIYF
few TRBJ2-5 . TRBV5-1 TGCGCCAGCAGCTTGATTACGGGGGGCCTAGAGACCCAGTACTTC CASSLITGGLETQYF
. TRBJ2-7 . TRBV6-2/TRBV6-3 TGTGCCAGCGGTCCTCGGACGGGGTATTACGAGCAGTACTTC CASGPRTGYYEQYF
many TRBJ1-1 . TRBV20-1 TGCAGTGCTAGGACCGTAAGGGGGGACACTGAAGCTTTCTTT CSARTVRGDTEAFF
few TRBJ2-7 . TRBV27 TGTGCCAGCAGTTTTGAGCGGAGCTCCTACGAGCAGTACTTC CASSFERSSYEQYF
few TRBJ1-1 . TRBV13 TGTGCCAGCAGCTTAGAGGAGGGGGAAGACACTGAAGCTTTCTTT CASSLEEGEDTEAFF
. TRBJ2-7 TRBD1 TRBV5-1 TGCGCCAGCAGCGAGACAGGGGGCGACCCCTACGAGCAGTACTTC CASSETGGDPYEQYF
few TRBJ2-5 . TRBV3-1 TGTGCCAGCAGCCCCTCGACAGGGAGGGGAGAGACCCAGTACTTC CASSPSTGRGETQYF
few TRBJ2-1 . TRBV5-6 TGTGCCAGCAGCTTGGCCCGCAAGCGGAGTACCAATGAGCAGTTCTTC CASSLARKRSTNEQFF
few TRBJ2-3 . TRBV24-1 TGTGCCACCAGTCCAAAAATTGGTGATACGCAGTATTTT CATSPKIGDTQYF
. TRBJ2-7 TRBD2 TRBV5-1 TGCGCCAGCAGCTTTGGAGGGAGGGCCGACGAGCAGTACTTC CASSFGGRADEQYF
. TRBJ1-2 . TRBV7-9 TGTGCCAGCAGCCCAAGCACAGTTCCCTACTATGGCTACACCTTC CASSPSTVPYYGYTF
few TRBJ2-3 TRBD1 TRBV11-2 TGTGCCAGCAGCCCCCAGGGACAGGGATATACGCAGTATTTT CASSPQGQGYTQYF
many TRBJ2-1 . TRBV24-1 TGTGCCACCAGTTATGAGACGCGGGGTGAGCAGTTCTTC CATSYETRGEQFF
. TRBJ2-3 . TRBV7-2 TGTGCCAGCAGCTTAGTCCGCGGAGGACTCACAGATACGCAGTATTTT CASSLVRGGLTDTQYF
. TRBJ2-1 . TRBV27 TGTGCCAGCAGTTTACAGGGTCGGTACAATGAGCAGTTCTTC CASSLQGRYNEQFF
few TRBJ2-7 TRBD2 TRBV5-5 TGTGCCAGCAGCTCTAGCGGGGGGGCCGAGTACGAGCAGTACTTC CASSSSGGAEYEQYF
few TRBJ2-7 . TRBV6-6 TGTGCCAGCAGTTACTGGGGCGAGCAGTACTTC CASSYWGEQYF
many TRBJ2-3 . TRBV20-1 TGCAGGGGGCTCGGGGAAAGCACAGATACGCAGTATTTT CRGLGESTDTQYF
many TRBJ2-1 TRBD2 TRBV5-5 TGTGCCAGCAGCTTAGGACTAGCGGGAGCGTGGGGTTACAATGAGCAGTTCTTC CASSLGLAGAWGYNEQFF
. TRBJ1-6 . TRBV10-3 TGTGCCATCAGCCTAGGACAAGATAAACCCCTCCACTTT CAISLGQDKPLHF
few TRBJ2-7 . TRBV7-8 TGTGCCAGCAGCTTAAGGAGGGGGCGGGACGAGCAGTACTTC CASSLRRGRDEQYF
. TRBJ2-3 TRBD1 TRBV24-1 TGTGCCACCAGTGCCCCGGGACAGGGTGGAGATACGCAGTATTTT CATSAPGQGGDTQYF
few TRBJ1-2 . TRBV29-1 TGCAGCGTTGATCGGGGGCTAGGCTATGGCTACACCTTC CSVDRGLGYGYTF
. TRBJ2-5 . TRBV4-3 TGCGCCAGCAGCCCCCTACGCGGGAACCAAGAGACCCAGTACTTC CASSPLRGNQETQYF
. TRBJ2-3 . TRBV5-1 TGCGCCAGCAGCGTCGGACGGCACCGGTCAGATACGCAGTATTTT CASSVGRHRSDTQYF
once TRBJ1-5 TRBD1 TRBV2 TGTGCCAGCAGGGTCGACAGGGGGCGGAATCAGCCCCAGCATTTT CASRVDRGRNQPQHF
few TRBJ2-2 . TRBV9 TGTGCCAGCAGCCCGGGGGGACACTTCCCCGGGGAGCTGTTTTTT CASSPGGHFPGELFF
many TRBJ1-2 . TRBV2 TGTGCCAGCAGTGATAGGGGACAAAGCTATGGCTACACCTTC CASSDRGQSYGYTF
many TRBJ1-5 . TRBV6-6 TGTGCCAGCAGCCAAAATAGCAATCAGCCCCAGCATTTT CASSQNSNQPQHF
. TRBJ2-2 . TRBV4-2 TGTGCCAGCAGCCACGCAGTTACCGGGGAGCTGTTTTTT CASSHAVTGELFF
. TRBJ2-7 . TRBV14 TGTGCCAGCAGCCAAAACAGGGGGGGGTCCTACGAGCAGTACTTC CASSQNRGGSYEQYF
. TRBJ2-1 . TRBV14 TGTGCCAGCAGGGGTAGCGGAACCTACAATGAGCAGTTCTTC CASRGSGTYNEQFF
. TRBJ1-2 TRBD1 TRBV6-2/TRBV6-3 TGTGCCAGCACCCCACCAGCTCCGGGACAGGGCACCTATGGCTACACCTTC CASTPPAPGQGTYGYTF
few TRBJ2-3 . TRBV7-6 TGTGCCAGCAGCCTATTTCAGGGAGGTCCCACAGATACGCAGTATTTT CASSLFQGGPTDTQYF
. TRBJ1-2 . TRBV5-5 TGTGCCAGCAGCTGGGGACGAGTGGGGGACGGCTATGGCTACACCTTC CASSWGRVGDGYGYTF
. TRBJ2-7 TRBD1 TRBV24-1 TGTGCCACCAGTGACCGGACAGGGGCGGAGGAGCAGTACTTC CATSDRTGAEEQYF
. TRBJ2-3 TRBD2 TRBV27 TGTGCCAGCAGCTCCTTGCCGGGACTACGTGGAGATACGCAGTATTTT CASSSLPGLRGDTQYF